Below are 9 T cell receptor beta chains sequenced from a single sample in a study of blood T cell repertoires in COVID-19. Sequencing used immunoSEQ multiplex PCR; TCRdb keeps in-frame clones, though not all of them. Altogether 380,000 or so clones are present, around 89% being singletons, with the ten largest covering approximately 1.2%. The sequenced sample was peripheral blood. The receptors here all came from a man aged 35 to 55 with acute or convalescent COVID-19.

The CDR3, as DNA: TGTGCCAGCAGCTCCGCTGTGGCCAGGGGCACGACCGCCTATGGCTACACCTTC. Protein: CASSSAVARGTTAYGYTF. The chain uses TRBV7-3 and TRBJ1-2; the D gene is possibly TRBD1 (6 bases). Trimming stripped 4 bases from V and 4 bases from J, with 25 bases between. The length of the CDR3 is 18 residues. Per germline, CDR1 SGHTA and CDR2 FQGTGA.

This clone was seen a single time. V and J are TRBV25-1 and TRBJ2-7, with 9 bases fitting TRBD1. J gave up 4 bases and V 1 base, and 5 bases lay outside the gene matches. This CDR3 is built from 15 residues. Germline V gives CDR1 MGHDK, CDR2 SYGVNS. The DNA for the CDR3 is TGTGCCAGCAGTGAATTGCGGGACAGGGAATACGAGCAGTACTTC. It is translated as CASSELRDREYEQYF.

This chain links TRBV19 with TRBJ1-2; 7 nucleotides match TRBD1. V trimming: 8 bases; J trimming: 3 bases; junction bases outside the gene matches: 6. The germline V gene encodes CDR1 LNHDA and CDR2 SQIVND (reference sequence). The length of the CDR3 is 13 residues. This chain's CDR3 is CASGRTGDYGYTF. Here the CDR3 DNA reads TGTGCCAGTGGCAGGACAGGAGACTATGGCTACACCTTC.

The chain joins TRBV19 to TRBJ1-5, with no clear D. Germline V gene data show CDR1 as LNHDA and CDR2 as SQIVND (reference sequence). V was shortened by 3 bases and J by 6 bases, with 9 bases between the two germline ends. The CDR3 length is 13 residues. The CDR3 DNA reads TGTGCCAGTAGTATGATCGAGGGTCAGCCCCAGCATTTT. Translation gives CASSMIEGQPQHF.

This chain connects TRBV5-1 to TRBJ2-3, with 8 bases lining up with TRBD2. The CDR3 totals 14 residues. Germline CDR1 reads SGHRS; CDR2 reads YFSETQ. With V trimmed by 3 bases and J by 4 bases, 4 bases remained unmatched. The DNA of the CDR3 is TGCGCCAGCAGCTGGGGACTAGTCCCAGATACGCAGTATTTT. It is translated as CASSWGLVPDTQYF. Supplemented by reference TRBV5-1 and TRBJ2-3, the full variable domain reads KAGVTQTPRYLIKTRGQQVTLSCSPISGHRSVSWYQQTPGQGLQFLFEYFSETQRNKGNFPGRFSGRQFSNSRSEMNVSTLELGDSALYLCASSWGLVPDTQYFGPGTRLTVL.

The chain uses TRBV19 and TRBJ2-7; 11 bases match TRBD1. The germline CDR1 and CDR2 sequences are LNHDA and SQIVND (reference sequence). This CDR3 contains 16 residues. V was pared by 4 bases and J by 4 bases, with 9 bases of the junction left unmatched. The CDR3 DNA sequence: TGTGCCAGTAGTACCTCGGGACAGGGGGTTTTGTACGAGCAGTACTTC. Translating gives CASSTSGQGVLYEQYF.

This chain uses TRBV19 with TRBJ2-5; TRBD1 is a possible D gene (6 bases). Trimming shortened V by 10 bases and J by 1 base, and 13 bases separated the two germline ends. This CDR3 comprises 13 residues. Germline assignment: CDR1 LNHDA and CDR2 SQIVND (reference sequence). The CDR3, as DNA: TGTGCCACCAAAGTAGGGGGCCAAGAGACCCAGTACTTC. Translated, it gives CATKVGGQETQYF.

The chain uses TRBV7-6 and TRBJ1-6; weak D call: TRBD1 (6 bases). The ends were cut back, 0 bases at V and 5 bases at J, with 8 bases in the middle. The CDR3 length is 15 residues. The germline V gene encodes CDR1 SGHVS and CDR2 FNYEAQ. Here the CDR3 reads CASSLAGDNNSPLHF. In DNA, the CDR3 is TGTGCCAGCAGCTTAGCGGGGGACAATAATTCACCCCTCCACTTT.

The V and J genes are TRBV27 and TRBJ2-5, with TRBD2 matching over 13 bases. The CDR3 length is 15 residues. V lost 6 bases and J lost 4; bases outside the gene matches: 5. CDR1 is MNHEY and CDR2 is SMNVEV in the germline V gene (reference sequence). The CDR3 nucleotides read TGTGCCAGCAGGAGCGGACTAGCGGGGGTAGAGACCCAGTACTTC. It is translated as CASRSGLAGVETQYF.